The clone carrying this T cell receptor (beta chain) was observed once. The antigen is undetermined. TCRdb's table, derived via immunoSEQ multiplex PCR, lists solely in-frame clones and lacks some. The table includes some 37,000 clones, 85% to 90% detected once. This sample was taken from a study of OX40 agonist ivuxolimab in advanced cancers. On the study more broadly: Cohort: roughly 79% men, mean age approximately 66, aged roughly 23 to 90.

The CDR3 runs to 15 residues. Germline V gene sequence: CDR1 MDHEN, CDR2 SYDVKM. Trimming removed 6 bases from V and 0 bases from J; junction bases left unmatched: 3. General observations from the study: Specificity for antigen went undetermined in the expanded peripheral T cells.

The genes are TRBV28 and TRBJ1-4; 8 bases match TRBD1. The TCR sequence derives from an adult with an advanced solid tumor such as melanoma, head and neck, liver or kidney cancer. The sample here was CD4+ or CD8+ T cells sorted from blood, taken in a trial of the OX40 agonist ivuxolimab. Here the CDR3 reads CASRTGEATNEKLFF. Written as DNA, the CDR3 is TGTGCCAGCAGGACAGGGGAAGCAACTAATGAAAAACTGTTTTTT.